This TCR beta chain derives from a study of technical replicates of blood from a few donors. The sample holds one count of this clone. The CDR3 length is 15 residues. After removal of 5 bases from V and 4 bases from J, the junction contained 7 bases not matched to a gene. Germline CDR1 SGHVS, CDR2 FNYEAQ. The method was immunoSEQ multiplex PCR; TCRdb's version includes in-frame clones alone and lacks a portion of them. The repertoire holds tens of thousands of clones, with roughly 90% as singletons. The chain combines TRBV7-6 with TRBJ2-2; TRBD1 aligns across 7 bases. The sample taken for sequencing was PBMCs. The sequence was collected from a human donor in good health. Some clones in this sample may be carry-over from other donors' samples. CDR3 nucleotides: TGTGCCAGCAGCCCCAACAGGGGTCGCACCGGGGAGCTGTTTTTT. Amino acid sequence: CASSPNRGRTGELFF.